One and the same sample provided the 11 T cell receptor beta chains below, sequenced in a study of blood T cell repertoires in COVID-19. Here immunoSEQ multiplex PCR was the method, and the copy in TCRdb shows in-frame clones only, minus some. This sample carries approximately 56,000 clones, about nine tenths of them seen once, and the ten largest clones take more than 7%. The sample consisted of peripheral blood. The receptors derive from a man aged 80 or over with active or convalescent COVID-19.

The rearrangement links TRBV23-1 to TRBJ2-1; TRBD2 aligns across 9 bases. TRBV23-1 qualifies as an ORF whose function is uncertain. V trimming: 7 bases; J trimming: 9 bases; junction bases outside the gene matches: 10. The CDR3 is 14 residues long. As DNA, the CDR3 is TGCGCCAGCACGGGACTAGCTTATACAACTGAGCAGTTCTTC. This gives the protein CASTGLAYTTEQFF.

The chain combines TRBV6-5 with TRBJ1-5, with D perhaps matching TRBD1 (5 bases). CDR3 length: 15 residues. Germline CDR1 reads MNHEY; CDR2 reads SVGAGI. V was clipped by 8 bases and J by 7 bases, with 21 bases between them. The CDR3 loop is CASAPRGVEAQPQHF. CDR3 nucleotide sequence: TGTGCCAGCGCCCCCCGGGGGGTAGAAGCGCAGCCCCAGCATTTT.

This clone occurred a few times. J is TRBJ2-7 and V is TRBV6-5; no reliable D call. Trimming removed 2 bases at V and 5 bases at J, with 10 bases between. The CDR3 consists of 13 residues. Germline V gene data show CDR1 as MNHEY and CDR2 as SVGAGI. The CDR3 is CASSYLPLDEQYF. CDR3 bases: TGTGCCAGCAGTTACCTTCCCCTTGACGAGCAGTACTTC.

The chain has TRBV5-5 and TRBJ2-3; TRBD2 aligns across 8 bases. The V and J ends lost 2 bases and 0 bases, in that order; junction bases with no gene match: 2. The germline gives CDR1 SGHKS, CDR2 YYEKEE (reference sequence). The CDR3 is 15 residues long. The CDR3 is CASSFSGGSTDTQYF. CDR3 coding DNA: TGTGCCAGCAGCTTCAGCGGGGGCAGCACAGATACGCAGTATTTT.

This chain uses TRBV10-3 with TRBJ1-1; 11 positions match TRBD1. V lost 5 bases and J lost 4; bases outside the gene matches: 3. There are 14 residues in the CDR3. CDR1 ENHRY and CDR2 SYGVKD come from the germline V gene. The CDR3 DNA follows: TGTGCCATCAGTAAAGGGACAGGGGGCACTGAAGCTTTCTTT. Protein sequence: CAISKGTGGTEAFF.

Only a few counts were recorded for this clone. This sequence joins TRBV9 and TRBJ1-2, with TRBD1 as a possible D gene (6 bases). Trimming stripped 6 bases from V and 2 bases from J, with 20 bases between. CDR1 SGDLS and CDR2 YYNGEE come from the germline V gene. This CDR3 comprises 16 residues. DNA for the CDR3: TGTGCCAGCACCACCGAGGAACAGGGAAAAAACTATGGCTACACCTTC. Its translation: CASTTEEQGKNYGYTF.

In this sample, this clone turned up a few times. The chain couples TRBV7-2 to TRBJ1-2; D gene uncertain. Trimming took off 3 bases at V and 2 bases at J, with 7 bases between the two ends. Germline CDR1 SGHTA, CDR2 FQGNSA. The length of the CDR3 is 13 residues. CDR3 in amino acids: CASSFSQNYGYTF. In DNA form, the CDR3 reads TGTGCCAGCAGCTTCTCCCAGAACTATGGCTACACCTTC.

The V call is TRBV19, the J call TRBJ2-7; D is unresolved. CDR1 is LNHDA, CDR2 SQIVND, per germline (reference sequence). This CDR3 is 14 amino acids long. The V and J ends lost 3 bases and 1 base respectively, with 10 bases between them. The CDR3 DNA is TGTGCCAGTAGTATCGAACCCACTTCCTACGAGCAGTACTTC. Translated: CASSIEPTSYEQYF.

The chain has TRBV14 and TRBJ1-1, with D tentatively TRBD1 (6 bases). CDR1 is SGHDN and CDR2 is FVKESK in the germline V gene. V lost 0 bases to trimming and J lost 3 bases, with 8 bases between them. The CDR3 extends over 14 amino acids. CDR3 residues: CASSQDGGDTEAFF. The CDR3 region has the DNA TGTGCCAGCAGCCAAGATGGGGGCGACACTGAAGCTTTCTTT.

The CDR3 DNA follows: TGTGCCAGCAGGGAGGATAGCCCTTACGAGCAGTACTTC. Its translation: CASREDSPYEQYF. The chain has TRBV2 and TRBJ2-7; perhaps TRBD2 as D (5 bases). Germline lookup yields CDR1 SNHLY and CDR2 FYNNEI. Trimming shortened V by 6 bases and J by 4 bases, and 13 bases separated the two germline ends. The CDR3 length is 13 residues.

The rearrangement joins TRBV24-1 to TRBJ2-1; 10 bases match TRBD1. This CDR3 region has 15 residues. V shed 10 bases and J 7 bases; nucleotides not matched to a gene: 12. Germline V gives CDR1 KGHDR, CDR2 SFDVKD. The CDR3 DNA sequence: TGTGCCACACAACTAGCCGGACAGGGGGGAAATGAGCAGTTCTTC. Translation: CATQLAGQGGNEQFF.